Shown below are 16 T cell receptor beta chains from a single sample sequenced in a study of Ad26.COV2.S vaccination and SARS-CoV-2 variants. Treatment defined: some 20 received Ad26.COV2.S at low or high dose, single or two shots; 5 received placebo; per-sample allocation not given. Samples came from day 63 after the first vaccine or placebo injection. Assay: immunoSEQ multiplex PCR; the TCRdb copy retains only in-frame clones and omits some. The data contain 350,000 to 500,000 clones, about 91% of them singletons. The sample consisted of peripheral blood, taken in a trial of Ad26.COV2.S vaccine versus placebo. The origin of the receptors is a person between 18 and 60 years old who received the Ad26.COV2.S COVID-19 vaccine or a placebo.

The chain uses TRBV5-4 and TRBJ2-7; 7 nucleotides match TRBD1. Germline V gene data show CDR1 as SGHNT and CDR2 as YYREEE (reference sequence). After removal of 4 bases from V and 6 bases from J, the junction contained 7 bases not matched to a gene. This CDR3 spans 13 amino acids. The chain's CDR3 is CASSHTGASEQYF. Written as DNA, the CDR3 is TGTGCCAGCAGCCACACAGGGGCAAGCGAGCAGTACTTC.

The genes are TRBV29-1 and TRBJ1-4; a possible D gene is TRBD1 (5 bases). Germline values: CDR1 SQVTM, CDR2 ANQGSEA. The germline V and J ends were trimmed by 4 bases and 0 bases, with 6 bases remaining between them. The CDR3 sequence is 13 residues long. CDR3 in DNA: TGCAGCGTTGTGGGGGCAACTAATGAAAAACTGTTTTTT. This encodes CSVVGATNEKLFF.

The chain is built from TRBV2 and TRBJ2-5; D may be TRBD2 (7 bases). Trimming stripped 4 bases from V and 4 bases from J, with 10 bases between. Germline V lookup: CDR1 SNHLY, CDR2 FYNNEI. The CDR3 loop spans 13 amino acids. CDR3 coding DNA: TGTGCCAGCAGTGCGGGGGGCTTAGAGACCCAGTACTTC. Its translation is CASSAGGLETQYF. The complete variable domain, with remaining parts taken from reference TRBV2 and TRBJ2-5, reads EPEVTQTPSHQVTQMGQEVILRCVPISNHLYFYWYRQILGQKVEFLVSFYNNEISEKSEIFDDQFSVERPDGSNFTLKIRSTKLEDSAMYFCASSAGGLETQYFGPGTRLLVL.

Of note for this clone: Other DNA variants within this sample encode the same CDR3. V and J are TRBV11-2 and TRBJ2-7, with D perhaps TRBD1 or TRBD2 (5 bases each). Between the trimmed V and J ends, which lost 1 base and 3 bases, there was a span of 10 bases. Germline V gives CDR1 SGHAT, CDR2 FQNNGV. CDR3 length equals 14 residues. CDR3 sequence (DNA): TGTGCCAGCAGCTTAGTTGGGGGTAGCTACGAGCAGTACTTC. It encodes CASSLVGGSYEQYF.

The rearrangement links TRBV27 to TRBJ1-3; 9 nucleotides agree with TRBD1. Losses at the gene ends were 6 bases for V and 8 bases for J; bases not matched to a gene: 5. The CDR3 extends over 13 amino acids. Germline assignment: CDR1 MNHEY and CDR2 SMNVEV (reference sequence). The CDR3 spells CASRLTGGDTIYF. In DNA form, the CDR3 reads TGTGCCAGCAGGTTGACAGGGGGAGACACCATATATTTT.

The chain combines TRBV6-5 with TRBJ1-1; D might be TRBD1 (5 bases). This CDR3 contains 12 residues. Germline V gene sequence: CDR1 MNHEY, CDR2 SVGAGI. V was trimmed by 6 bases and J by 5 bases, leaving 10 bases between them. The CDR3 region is CASRRTLTEAFF. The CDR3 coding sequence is TGTGCCAGCAGGAGGACATTGACTGAAGCTTTCTTT.

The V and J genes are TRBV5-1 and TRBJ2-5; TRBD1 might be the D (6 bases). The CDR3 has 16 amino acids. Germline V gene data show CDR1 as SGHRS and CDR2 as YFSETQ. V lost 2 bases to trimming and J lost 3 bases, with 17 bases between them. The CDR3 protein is CASSLNPGQAEETQYF. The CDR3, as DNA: TGCGCCAGCAGCTTAAACCCGGGACAAGCCGAAGAGACCCAGTACTTC.

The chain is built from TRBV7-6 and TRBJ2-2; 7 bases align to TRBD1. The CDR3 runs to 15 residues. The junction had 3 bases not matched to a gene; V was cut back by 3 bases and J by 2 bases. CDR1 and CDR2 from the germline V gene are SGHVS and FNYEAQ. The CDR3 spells CASSFGTANTGELFF. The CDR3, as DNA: TGTGCCAGCAGCTTCGGGACAGCCAACACCGGGGAGCTGTTTTTT.

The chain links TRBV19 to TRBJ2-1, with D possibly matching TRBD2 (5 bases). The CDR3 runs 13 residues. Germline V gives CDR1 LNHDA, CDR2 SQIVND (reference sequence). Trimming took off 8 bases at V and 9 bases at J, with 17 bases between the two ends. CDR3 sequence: CASGYGVPPEQFF. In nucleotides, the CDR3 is TGTGCCAGTGGGTACGGGGTACCTCCTGAGCAGTTCTTC.

The CDR3 coding sequence is TGTGCCAGCAGTACGGGACAGGGGTCCAACTATGGCTACACCTTC. This encodes CASSTGQGSNYGYTF. The rearrangement links TRBV6-2 or TRBV6-3 to TRBJ1-2; 10 bases are a match to TRBD1. The CDR3 contains 15 residues. Germline CDR1 MNHEY, CDR2 SVGEGT. Trimming took 5 bases from V and 2 from J; bases not matched to a gene: 5.

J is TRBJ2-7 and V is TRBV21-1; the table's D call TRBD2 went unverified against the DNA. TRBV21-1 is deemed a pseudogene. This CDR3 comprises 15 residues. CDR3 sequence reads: CASSKRTSVSYEQYV. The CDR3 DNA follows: TGTGCCAGCAGCAAACGGACTAGCGTGTCCTACGAGCAGTACGTC.

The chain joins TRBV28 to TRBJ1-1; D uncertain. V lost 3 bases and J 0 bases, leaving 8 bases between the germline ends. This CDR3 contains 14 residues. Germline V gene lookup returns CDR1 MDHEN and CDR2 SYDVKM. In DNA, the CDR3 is TGTGCCAGCAGTTTCGTAGGGTTGAACACTGAAGCTTTCTTT. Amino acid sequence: CASSFVGLNTEAFF.

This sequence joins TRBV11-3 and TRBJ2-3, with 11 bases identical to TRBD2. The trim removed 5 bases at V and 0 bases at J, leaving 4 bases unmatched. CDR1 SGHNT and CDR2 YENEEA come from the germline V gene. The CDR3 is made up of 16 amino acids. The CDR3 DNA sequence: TGTGCCAGCAGCATACGACTAGCGGGGAGCACAGATACGCAGTATTTT. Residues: CASSIRLAGSTDTQYF.

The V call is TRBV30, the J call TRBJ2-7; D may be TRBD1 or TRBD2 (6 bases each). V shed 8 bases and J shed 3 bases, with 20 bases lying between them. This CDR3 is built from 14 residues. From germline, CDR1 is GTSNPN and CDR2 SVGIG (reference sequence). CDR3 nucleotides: TGTGCCCAGACGACAGGTTGGGGAGGCTACGAGCAGTACTTC. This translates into CAQTTGWGGYEQYF. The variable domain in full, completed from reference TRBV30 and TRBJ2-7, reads SQTIHQWPATLVQPVGSPLSLECTVEGTSNPNLYWYRQAAGRGLQLLFYSVGIGQISSEVPQNLSASRPQDRQFILSSKKLLLSDSGFYLCAQTTGWGGYEQYFGPGTRLTVT.

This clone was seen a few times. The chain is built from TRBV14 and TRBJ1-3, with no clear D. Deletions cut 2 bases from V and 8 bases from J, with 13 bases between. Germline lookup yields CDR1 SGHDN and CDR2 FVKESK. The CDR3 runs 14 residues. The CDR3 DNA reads TGTGCCAGCAGCCAAAGATACAAAAGGGACACCATATATTTT. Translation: CASSQRYKRDTIYF.

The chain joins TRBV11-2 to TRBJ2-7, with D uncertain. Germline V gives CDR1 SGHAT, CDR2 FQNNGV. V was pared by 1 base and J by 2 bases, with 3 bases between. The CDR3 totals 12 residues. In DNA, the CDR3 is TGTGCCAGCAGCTTAGCCACCTACGAGCAGTACTTC. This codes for CASSLATYEQYF.